The rows below give T cell receptor beta chains drawn from one sample of a study of tumor and adjacent non-tumor tissue in lung cancer. MiXCR was run by TCRdb on the multiplex PCR reads, yielding one entry per CDR3 protein. The table has some 78,000 distinct CDR3 sequences, around 75% seen once. The sample comprised lung tumor tissue. The receptor source for this set is a woman in her forties or fifties with non-small cell lung cancer. Both conserved end residues are part of each CDR3. The D gene is left open where the match is weak. Some rows mark clone size as missing; the rest say once, few, many or name a class of expanded clone.

.	.	TRBV20-1	TRBJ1-1	CSAPQPLITEAFF	TGCAGTGCTCCACAGCCGTTGATCACTGAAGCTTTCTTT
.	.	TRBV20-1	TRBJ2-3	CNAILQVTDRQYF	TGCAATGCTATTCTACAAGTGACAGATAGGCAGTATTTT
many	TRBD1	TRBV5-1	TRBJ1-2	CASSLGQGNGYTF	TGCGCCAGCAGCTTAGGACAGGGAAATGGCTACACCTTC
.	TRBD2	TRBV20-1	TRBJ2-3	CSARGRSSGVSTATQYF	TGCAGTGCTAGAGGTCGGTCTAGCGGGGTTAGCACAGCTACGCAGTATTTT
once	.	TRBV11-2	TRBJ2-7	CASSPWATGSYERYF	.
.	.	TRBV12-3/TRBV12-4	TRBJ2-3	CASSLGPWPPQYF	TGTGCCAGCAGTTTGGGTCCATGGCCACCCCAGTATTTT
.	TRBD1	TRBV10-3	TRBJ1-2	CATTEGQDYGYTF	TGTGCCACCACCGAGGGACAGGACTATGGCTACACCTTC
.	.	TRBV29-1	TRBJ2-7	CSGGDISYDQYF	TGCAGTGGGGGGGACATTTCCTACGATCAGTACTTC
.	.	TRBV20-1	TRBJ2-7	CGARESRGREQYF	TGCGGTGCTAGGGAGAGCAGGGGCCGCGAGCAGTATTTC
.	.	TRBV29-1	TRBJ2-3	CSVARGLTDTQYF	TGCAGCGTTGCGAGAGGTCTCACAGATACGCAGTATTTT